The sequence of this T cell receptor (beta chain) was determined in a study of monozygotic twins with inflammatory bowel disease. Details on this clonotype: Its antigen is unidentified.

Study results and caveats: In these data, no single strong IBD-associated signal or clonotype received support. T cell subtypes that differed could not be told apart. TCRbeta diversity (inverse Simpson) was lower in IBD patients than in healthy co-twins.

Looked up from germline, CDR1 is MNHNY and CDR2 is SVGAGI (reference sequence). The CDR3 length is 12 residues. TCRdb reprocessed the 5' RACE reads, keeping one entry per CDR3 protein, no DNA. Recorded for this sample: nearly 450,000 distinct CDR3 sequences. This receptor was obtained from a human donor with ulcerative colitis or Crohn's disease, or a healthy co-twin of an affected twin (not recorded which). V gene TRBV6-6 combines with J gene TRBJ1-5. Sequencing input: blood. The CDR3 loop is CASSPSREPQHF.